These 5 T cell receptor beta chains were sequenced from one sample in a study of blood T cells in healthy people across ages. Sample-barcoded 5' priming and a J-beta primer mix drove a second PCR of roughly 6 to 12 cycles. TCRdb re-called the 5' RACE reads with MiXCR, one entry per CDR3 protein. The data show 920,000 or so distinct CDR3 sequences, under 45% seen once. The sequenced material came from blood. The source of these receptors is a woman between 55 and 75 years old in good health.

V is TRBV20-1 and J is TRBJ2-3; 8 bases line up with TRBD2. The V and J ends lost 7 bases and 5 bases, in that order; junction bases with no gene match: 5. This CDR3 is 12 amino acids long. Germline loops: CDR1 DFQATT, CDR2 SNEGSKA (reference sequence). The CDR3 is CSVAGRKDTQYF. The CDR3 region has the DNA TGCAGTGTAGCGGGAAGGAAAGATACGCAGTATTTT.

This clonotype showed up just once. The chain combines TRBV19 with TRBJ1-2; D is unresolved. This CDR3 has 14 amino acids. V lost 0 bases and J lost 2, with 7 bases in between. Per germline, CDR1 LNHDA and CDR2 SQIVND (reference sequence). CDR3 protein: CASSIETRNYGYTF. CDR3 nucleotide sequence: TGTGCCAGTAGTATAGAGACCAGGAACTATGGCTACACCTTC.

The chain recombines TRBV6-1 with TRBJ1-4; no reliable D call. The CDR3 consists of 13 residues. V lost 3 bases and J 4 bases, leaving 6 bases between the germline ends. Looked up from germline, CDR1 is MNHNS and CDR2 is SASEGT. The CDR3 nucleotides are TGTGCCAGCAGTGACCTCAATAATGAAAAACTGTTTTTT. It encodes CASSDLNNEKLFF.

Of note for this clonotype: A much larger clone lies a single base off, so this may be a read error. The genes are TRBV4-2 and TRBJ1-2, with D possibly matching TRBD1 (6 bases). The CDR3 runs 15 residues. Germline loops: CDR1 LGHNA, CDR2 YNFKEQ. The CDR3 sequence: CGSSQDSGRGRGYTF. As DNA, the CDR3 is TGTGGCAGCAGCCAAGATTCGGGCAGGGGAAGGGGCTACACCTTC.

This clonotype was picked up a small number of times. The chain couples TRBV27 to TRBJ2-6; 8 nucleotides align to TRBD1. Germline CDR1 and CDR2: MNHEY and SMNVEV (reference sequence). V shed 10 bases and J 0 bases; nucleotides not matched to a gene: 2. This CDR3 is 14 amino acids long. The CDR3 is CATQGASGANVLTF. Written as DNA, the CDR3 is TGTGCCACCCAGGGGGCCTCTGGGGCCAACGTCCTGACTTTC.